This TCR beta chain was documented in a study of cytotoxic CD8 clonotypes in ibrutinib-treated CLL. The germline V gene encodes CDR1 GTSNPN and CDR2 SVGIG (reference sequence). Deletions cut 0 bases from V and 2 bases from J, with 4 bases between. The CDR3 runs to 12 residues. On this clone itself: No antigen is known for it.

Study-wide results and caveats: Samples from sustained-remission and progressing patients were taken at different times.

Measured with immunoSEQ multiplex PCR; TCRdb has only the in-frame clones, and not every one. This table holds around 140,000 clones, 80% to 90% found once. Sequencing used PBMCs, obtained after 24 months of ibrutinib treatment. The chain recombines TRBV30 with TRBJ2-5; no clear D. The sequence was collected from a human donor with chronic lymphocytic leukemia. The CDR3 loop reads CAWSVPQETQYF. In nucleotides, the CDR3 is TGTGCCTGGAGTGTACCGCAAGAGACCCAGTACTTC.